One TCR beta chain is described in this entry. The CDR3 consists of 14 residues. Germline assignment: CDR1 KGHSH and CDR2 LQKENI. V gave up 3 bases and J gave up 2 bases, with 10 bases separating them. Original processing notes: Estimated nucleated cell counts came from reference gene primer amplification. The data were produced by immunoSEQ multiplex PCR, yet TCRdb's version contains in-frame clones alone and is incomplete. That table is the source of V, J and clone size, and D and trimming were worked out from the DNA. The data show around 190,000 clones, roughly nine tenths seen once. This entry belongs to a study of blood T cell repertoires in COVID-19. Across the study: Specimens from acute and convalescent COVID-19 originated in the United States, Italy and Spain.

This receptor was obtained from a man between 18 and 29 years old who had recovered from COVID-19. Sequencing was performed on peripheral blood. V is TRBV18 and J is TRBJ2-5; D not certain. CDR3 region: CASSPPSVQETQYF. The CDR3 bases are TGTGCCAGCTCACCCCCCAGCGTTCAAGAGACCCAGTACTTC.